This T cell receptor beta chain was documented in a study of blood T cell repertoires in COVID-19. Study overall: T cells, B-cell-depleted T cells, or PBMCs provided the cDNA or gDNA that served as material.

Libraries were prepared by immunoSEQ multiplex PCR; TCRdb keeps only in-frame clonotypes and omits some of them. The data show about 160,000 clones, over 75% seen once. The participants were between about 18 and 100 years old and came from some 23 US areas. V lost 0 bases and J 7 bases, leaving 16 bases between the germline ends. Germline-derived CDR1 and CDR2 are LNHDA and SQIVND (reference sequence). The CDR3 length is 16 residues. Material for sequencing was PBMCs or T cells enriched from blood (not recorded which). The sequence was obtained from a woman in her 40s with acute COVID-19. V usage is TRBV19 and J usage is TRBJ1-5; D gene uncertain. The CDR3, as DNA: TGTGCCAGTAGTATAGACAGCTTGCTCCCGGGGCAGCCCCAGCATTTT. Amino acid sequence: CASSIDSLLPGQPQHF.